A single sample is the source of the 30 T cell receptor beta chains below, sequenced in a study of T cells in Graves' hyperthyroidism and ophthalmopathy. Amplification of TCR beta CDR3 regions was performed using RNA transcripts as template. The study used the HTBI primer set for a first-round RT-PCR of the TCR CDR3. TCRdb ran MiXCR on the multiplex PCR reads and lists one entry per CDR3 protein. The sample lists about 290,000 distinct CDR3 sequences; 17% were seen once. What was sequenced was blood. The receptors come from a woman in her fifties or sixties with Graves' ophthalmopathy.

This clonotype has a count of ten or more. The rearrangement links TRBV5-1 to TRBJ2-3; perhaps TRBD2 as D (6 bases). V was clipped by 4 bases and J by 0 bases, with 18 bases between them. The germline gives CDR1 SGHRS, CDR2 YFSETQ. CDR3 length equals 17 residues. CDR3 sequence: CASSTGGSSASTDTQYF. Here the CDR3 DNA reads TGCGCCAGCAGCACCGGGGGTAGCTCAGCTAGCACAGATACGCAGTATTTT. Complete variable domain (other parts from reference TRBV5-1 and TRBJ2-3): KAGVTQTPRYLIKTRGQQVTLSCSPISGHRSVSWYQQTPGQGLQFLFEYFSETQRNKGNFPGRFSGRQFSNSRSEMNVSTLELGDSALYLCASSTGGSSASTDTQYFGPGTRLTVL.

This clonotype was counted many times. The CDR3 coding sequence is TGTGCCATTGCGTCAGGGGAGACCCAGTACTTC. This sequence encodes CAIASGETQYF. V usage is TRBV28 and J usage is TRBJ2-5; tentative D call: TRBD1 (5 bases). V gave up 10 bases and J gave up 5 bases, with 11 bases separating them. The CDR3 has 11 residues. Germline loops: CDR1 MDHEN, CDR2 SYDVKM.

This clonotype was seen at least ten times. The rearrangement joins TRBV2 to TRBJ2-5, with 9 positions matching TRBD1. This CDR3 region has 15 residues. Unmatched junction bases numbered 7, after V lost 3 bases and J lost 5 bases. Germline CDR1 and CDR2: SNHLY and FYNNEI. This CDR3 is CASSDQDRGWETQYF. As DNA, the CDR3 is TGTGCCAGCAGTGATCAGGACAGGGGATGGGAGACCCAGTACTTC. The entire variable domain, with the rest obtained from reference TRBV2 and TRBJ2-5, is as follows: EPEVTQTPSHQVTQMGQEVILRCVPISNHLYFYWYRQILGQKVEFLVSFYNNEISEKSEIFDDQFSVERPDGSNFTLKIRSTKLEDSAMYFCASSDQDRGWETQYFGPGTRLLVL.

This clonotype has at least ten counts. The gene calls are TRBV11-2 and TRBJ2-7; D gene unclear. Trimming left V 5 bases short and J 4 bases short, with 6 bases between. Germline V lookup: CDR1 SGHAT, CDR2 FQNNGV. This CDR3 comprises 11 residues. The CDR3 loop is CASSPLYEQYF. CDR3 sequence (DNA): TGTGCCAGCAGCCCTCTATACGAGCAGTACTTC.

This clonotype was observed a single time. CDR3 DNA: TGTGCCAGTAGTATCACGGGGGCAGATACGCAGTATTTT. The encoded protein is CASSITGADTQYF. The V and J genes are TRBV19 and TRBJ2-3, with D perhaps TRBD2 (6 bases). The CDR3 totals 13 residues. Germline V gene sequence: CDR1 LNHDA, CDR2 SQIVND (reference sequence). With 3 bases removed from V and 4 bases from J, the gap between germline ends came to 8 bases.

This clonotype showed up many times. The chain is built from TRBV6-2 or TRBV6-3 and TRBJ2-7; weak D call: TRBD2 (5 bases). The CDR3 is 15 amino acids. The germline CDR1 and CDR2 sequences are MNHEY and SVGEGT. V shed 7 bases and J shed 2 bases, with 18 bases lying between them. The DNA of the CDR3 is TGTGCCAGCAATAAAATGGACTCACCACCCTACGAGCAGTACTTC. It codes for CASNKMDSPPYEQYF.

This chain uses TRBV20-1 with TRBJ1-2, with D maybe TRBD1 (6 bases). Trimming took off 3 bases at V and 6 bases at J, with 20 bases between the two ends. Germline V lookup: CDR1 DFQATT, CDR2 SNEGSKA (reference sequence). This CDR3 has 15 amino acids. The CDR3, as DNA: TGCAGTGCTAGGGGAGACTGGGGGCCGATAGATGGCTACACCTTC. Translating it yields CSARGDWGPIDGYTF.

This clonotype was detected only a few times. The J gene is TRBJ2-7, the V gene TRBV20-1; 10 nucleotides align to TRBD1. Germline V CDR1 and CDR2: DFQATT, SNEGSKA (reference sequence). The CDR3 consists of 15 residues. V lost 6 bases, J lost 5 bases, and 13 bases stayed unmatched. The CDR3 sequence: CSAFTLDRGLNEQYF. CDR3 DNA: TGCAGTGCCTTTACCCTCGACAGGGGGCTCAACGAGCAGTACTTC.

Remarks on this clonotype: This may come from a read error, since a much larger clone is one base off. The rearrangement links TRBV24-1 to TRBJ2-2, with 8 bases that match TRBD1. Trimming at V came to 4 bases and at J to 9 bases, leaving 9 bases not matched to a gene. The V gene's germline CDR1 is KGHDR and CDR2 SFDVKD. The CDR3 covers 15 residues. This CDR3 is CATSDPRGRTRELFF. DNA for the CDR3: TGTGCCACCAGTGACCCCAGGGGGCGAACCCGGGAGCTGTTTTTT.

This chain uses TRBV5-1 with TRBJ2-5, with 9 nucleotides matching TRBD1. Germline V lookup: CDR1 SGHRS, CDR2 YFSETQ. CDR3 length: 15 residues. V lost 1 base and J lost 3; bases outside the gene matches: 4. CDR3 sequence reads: CASSLYRGPEETQYF. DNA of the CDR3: TGCGCCAGCAGCTTGTACAGGGGGCCAGAAGAGACCCAGTACTTC.

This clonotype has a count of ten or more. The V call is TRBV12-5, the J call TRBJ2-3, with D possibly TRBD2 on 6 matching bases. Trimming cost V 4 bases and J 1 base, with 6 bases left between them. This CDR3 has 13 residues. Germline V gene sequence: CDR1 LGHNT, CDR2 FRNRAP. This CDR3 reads CASGSSGTDTQYF. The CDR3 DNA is TGTGCTAGTGGTTCTAGCGGCACAGATACGCAGTATTTT.

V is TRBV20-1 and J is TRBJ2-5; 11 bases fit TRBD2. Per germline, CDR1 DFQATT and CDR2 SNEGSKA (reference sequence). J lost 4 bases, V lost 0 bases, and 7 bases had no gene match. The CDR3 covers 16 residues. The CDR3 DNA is TGCAGTGCTAGAGAGCTACTAGCGGGAGAAGTAGAGACCCAGTACTTC. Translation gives CSARELLAGEVETQYF.

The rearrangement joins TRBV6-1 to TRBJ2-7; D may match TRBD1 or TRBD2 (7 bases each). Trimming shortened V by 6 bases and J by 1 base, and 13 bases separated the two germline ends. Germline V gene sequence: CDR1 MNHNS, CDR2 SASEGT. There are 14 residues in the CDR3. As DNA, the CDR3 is TGTGCCAGCAGCCAGGGGGGGCGATCCTACGAGCAGTACTTC. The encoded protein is CASSQGGRSYEQYF.

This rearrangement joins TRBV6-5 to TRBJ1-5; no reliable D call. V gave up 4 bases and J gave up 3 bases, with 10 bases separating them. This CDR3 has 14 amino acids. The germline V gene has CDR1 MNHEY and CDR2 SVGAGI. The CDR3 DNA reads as TGTGCCAGCAGTTCCCCGGGGATCAATCAGCCCCAGCATTTT. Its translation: CASSSPGINQPQHF.

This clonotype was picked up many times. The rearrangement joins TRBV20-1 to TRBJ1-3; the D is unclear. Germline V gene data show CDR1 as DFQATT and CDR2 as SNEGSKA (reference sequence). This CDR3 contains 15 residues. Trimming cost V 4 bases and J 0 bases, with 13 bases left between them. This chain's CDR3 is CSATARALSGNTIYF. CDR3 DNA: TGCAGTGCTACGGCTCGGGCCCTCTCTGGAAACACCATATATTTT.

The CDR3 coding sequence is TGCGCCAGCAGCCAAGTCGGACAGAACTATGGCTACACCTTC. Protein sequence: CASSQVGQNYGYTF. The chain carries TRBV4-1 and TRBJ1-2; the D gene is possibly TRBD1 (6 bases). The germline V gene encodes CDR1 MGHRA and CDR2 YSYEKL. The V end lost 1 base, the J end lost 2 bases, and 8 bases lay between the germline ends. CDR3 length equals 14 residues.

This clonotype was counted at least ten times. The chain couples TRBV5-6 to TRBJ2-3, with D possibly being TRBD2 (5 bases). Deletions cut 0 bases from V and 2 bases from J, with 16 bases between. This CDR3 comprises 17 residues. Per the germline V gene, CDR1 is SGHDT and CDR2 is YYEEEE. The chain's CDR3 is CASSLARTAGSTDTQYF. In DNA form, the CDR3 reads TGTGCCAGCAGCTTGGCCAGAACCGCGGGCTCCACAGATACGCAGTATTTT.

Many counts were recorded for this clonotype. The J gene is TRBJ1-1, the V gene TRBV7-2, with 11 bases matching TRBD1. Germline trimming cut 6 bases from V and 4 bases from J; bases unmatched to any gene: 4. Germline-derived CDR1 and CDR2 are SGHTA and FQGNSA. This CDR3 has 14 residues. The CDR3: CASRSGTGGTEAFF. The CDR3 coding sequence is TGTGCCAGCAGGTCCGGGACAGGGGGCACTGAAGCTTTCTTT.

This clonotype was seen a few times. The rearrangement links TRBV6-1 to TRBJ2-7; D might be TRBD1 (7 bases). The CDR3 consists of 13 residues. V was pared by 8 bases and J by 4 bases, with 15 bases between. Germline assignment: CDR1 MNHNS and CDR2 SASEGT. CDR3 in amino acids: CASREGAGYEQYF. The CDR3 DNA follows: TGTGCCAGCCGAGAGGGGGCGGGGTACGAGCAGTACTTC.

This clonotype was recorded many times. The CDR3 DNA follows: TGTGCCAGCAGCTTAACGCGCACAGAGTGGGAGACCCAGTACTTC. Amino acids: CASSLTRTEWETQYF. V is TRBV7-2 and J is TRBJ2-5; D is unresolved. The germline V and J ends were trimmed by 2 bases and 5 bases, with 15 bases remaining between them. CDR3 size: 15 residues. Germline V lookup: CDR1 SGHTA, CDR2 FQGNSA.

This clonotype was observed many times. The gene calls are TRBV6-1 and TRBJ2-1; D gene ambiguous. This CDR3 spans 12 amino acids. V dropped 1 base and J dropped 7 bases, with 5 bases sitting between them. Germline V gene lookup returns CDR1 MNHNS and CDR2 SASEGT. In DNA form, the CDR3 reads TGTGCCAGCAGTGAAGTTCTGAATGAGCAGTTCTTC. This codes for CASSEVLNEQFF.

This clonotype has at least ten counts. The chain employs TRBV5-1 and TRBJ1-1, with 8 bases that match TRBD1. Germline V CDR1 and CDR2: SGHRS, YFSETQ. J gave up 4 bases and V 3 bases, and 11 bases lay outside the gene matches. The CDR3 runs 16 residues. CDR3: CASSWGIGTGGTEAFF. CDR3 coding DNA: TGCGCCAGCAGCTGGGGCATCGGGACAGGTGGCACTGAAGCTTTCTTT.

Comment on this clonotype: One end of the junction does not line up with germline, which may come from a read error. The CDR3 reads CASSNYYKDAF. In DNA, the CDR3 is TGTGCCAGCAGCAATTATTATAAGGATGCCTTC. The rearrangement joins TRBV7-9 to TRBJ1-2; D is undetermined. CDR3 length: 11 amino acids. Germline CDR1 reads SEHNR; CDR2 reads FQNEAQ (reference sequence).

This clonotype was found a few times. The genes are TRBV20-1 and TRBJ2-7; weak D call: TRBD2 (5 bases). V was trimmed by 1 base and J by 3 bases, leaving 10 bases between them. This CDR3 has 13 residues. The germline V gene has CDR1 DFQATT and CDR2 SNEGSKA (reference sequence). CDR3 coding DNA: TGCAGTGCTAGAGCGGAGGTGAGCTACGAGCAGTACTTC. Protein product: CSARAEVSYEQYF.

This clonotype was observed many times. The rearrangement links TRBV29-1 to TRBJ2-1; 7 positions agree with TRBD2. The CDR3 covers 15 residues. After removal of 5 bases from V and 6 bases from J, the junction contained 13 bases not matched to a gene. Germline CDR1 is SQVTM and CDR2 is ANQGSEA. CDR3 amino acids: CSVSSGTAVGNEQFF. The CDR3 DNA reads TGCAGCGTTTCCAGCGGGACGGCCGTGGGCAATGAGCAGTTCTTC.

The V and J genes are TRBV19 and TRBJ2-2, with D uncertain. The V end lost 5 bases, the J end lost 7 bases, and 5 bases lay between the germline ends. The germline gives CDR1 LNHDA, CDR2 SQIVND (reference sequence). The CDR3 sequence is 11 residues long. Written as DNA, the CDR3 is TGTGCCAGTAGTTCCAGCGGGGAGCTGTTTTTT. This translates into CASSSSGELFF.

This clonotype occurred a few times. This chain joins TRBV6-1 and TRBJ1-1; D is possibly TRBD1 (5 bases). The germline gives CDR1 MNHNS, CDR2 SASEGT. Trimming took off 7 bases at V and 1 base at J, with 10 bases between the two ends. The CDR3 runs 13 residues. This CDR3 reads CASTPTENTEAFF. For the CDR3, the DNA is TGTGCCAGCACCCCGACAGAGAACACTGAAGCTTTCTTT.

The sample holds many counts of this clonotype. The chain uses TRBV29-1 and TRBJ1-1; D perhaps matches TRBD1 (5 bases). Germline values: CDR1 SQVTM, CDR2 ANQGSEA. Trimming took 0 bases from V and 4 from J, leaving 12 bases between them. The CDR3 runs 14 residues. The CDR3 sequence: CSVEDRPGVTEAFF. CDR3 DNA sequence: TGCAGCGTTGAAGATCGGCCGGGGGTCACTGAAGCTTTCTTT.

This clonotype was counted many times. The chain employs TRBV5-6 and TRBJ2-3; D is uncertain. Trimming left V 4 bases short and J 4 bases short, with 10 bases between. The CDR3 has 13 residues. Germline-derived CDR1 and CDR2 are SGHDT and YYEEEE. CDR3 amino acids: CASSGGGADTQYF. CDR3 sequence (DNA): TGTGCCAGCAGCGGCGGCGGAGCAGATACGCAGTATTTT.

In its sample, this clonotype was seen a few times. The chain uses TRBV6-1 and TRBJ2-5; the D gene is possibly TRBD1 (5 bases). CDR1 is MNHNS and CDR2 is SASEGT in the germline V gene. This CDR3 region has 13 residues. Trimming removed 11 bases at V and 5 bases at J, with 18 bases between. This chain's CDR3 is CASQWQAGETQYF. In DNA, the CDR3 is TGTGCCTCTCAGTGGCAGGCAGGGGAGACCCAGTACTTC.